A selection of T cell receptor beta chains follows, all from one sample in a study of blood T cell repertoires in COVID-19. This table comes from immunoSEQ multiplex PCR, and its TCRdb copy is limited to in-frame clones, with some not included. The sample contains fewer than 350,000 clones, around 84% of which appear only once. What was sequenced was PBMCs or T cells enriched from blood (not recorded which). These receptors all come from a woman in her forties or fifties who had recovered from COVID-19. Each CDR3 is given with its conserved first and last residue. D genes are given only for firm matches.

CDR3,V,D,J
CASSQAMNTEAFF,TRBV9,-,TRBJ1-1
CASSKQGGFTDTQYF,TRBV3-1/TRBV3-2,TRBD1,TRBJ2-3
CASSLGGQGTLEPQHF,TRBV5-8,TRBD1,TRBJ1-5
CASSFAGTGIYGYTF,TRBV7-2,TRBD1,TRBJ1-2
CASSGTDYDTQYF,TRBV2,-,TRBJ2-3
CASSWTGTSYGYTF,TRBV2,TRBD1,TRBJ1-2
CASSESLAGADTQYF,TRBV10-1,TRBD2,TRBJ2-3
CASSPTSGSGGEQFF,TRBV19,TRBD2,TRBJ2-1
CASSPGGGETQYF,TRBV19,TRBD1,TRBJ2-5
CASSPNRGLDYGYTF,TRBV25-1,TRBD1,TRBJ1-2
CAWSGVAGVGETQYF,TRBV30,TRBD2,TRBJ2-5
CASSQGTSGTLTRETQYF,TRBV5-1,TRBD2,TRBJ2-5
CSVGQGRDSPLHF,TRBV29-1,TRBD1,TRBJ1-6
CSVDSGANSGNTIYF,TRBV29-1,-,TRBJ1-3
CASSRDRGRIYTGELFF,TRBV5-6,TRBD1,TRBJ2-2
CAWSRGASYEQYF,TRBV30,-,TRBJ2-7
CASSLWTGYEQYF,TRBV5-1,TRBD1,TRBJ2-7
CASSTGQTTNEKLFF,TRBV5-1,-,TRBJ1-4
CAWSPSTSGGSNEYF,TRBV30,TRBD2,TRBJ2-5
CASLTTGSSGNTIYF,TRBV5-6,-,TRBJ1-3
CASSEGALSNEQFF,TRBV10-1,-,TRBJ2-1
CASSQGLSGTGLYEQYF,TRBV3-1/TRBV3-2,TRBD1,TRBJ2-7
CASSHRGTSEQYF,TRBV3-1/TRBV3-2,-,TRBJ2-7
CASSRTGNGYTF,TRBV12-3/TRBV12-4,TRBD1,TRBJ1-2
CASSPGQGRSGANVLTF,TRBV19,TRBD1,TRBJ2-6
CASSSPQGHGTEAFF,TRBV28,-,TRBJ1-1
CASRPGTANQPQHF,TRBV2,TRBD1,TRBJ1-5
CASSFPGQGTYEQYF,TRBV7-8,TRBD1,TRBJ2-7
CASSLEVRGSGNTIYF,TRBV5-1,-,TRBJ1-3
CASSTGFEQYF,TRBV2,-,TRBJ2-7
CASSVSGTGSGEKLFF,TRBV9,TRBD1,TRBJ1-4
CASSPPGHDYGYTF,TRBV28,-,TRBJ1-2
CASSFPGTQHF,TRBV6-2/TRBV6-3,-,TRBJ1-5
CASSQGGQGAYGYTF,TRBV18,TRBD1,TRBJ1-2
CSVEDLNWGTDTYEQYF,TRBV29-1,TRBD1,TRBJ2-7
CASSSGGLAGMDEQFF,TRBV13,TRBD2,TRBJ2-1
CASSQDPRQGLHNEQFF,TRBV4-1,TRBD1,TRBJ2-1
CASSLGGGRLNTEAFF,TRBV7-9,-,TRBJ1-1
CASSLFGTEAFF,TRBV12-3/TRBV12-4,-,TRBJ1-1
CASSFGTSGANEQFF,TRBV27,TRBD2,TRBJ2-1
CASSPGRNTEAFF,TRBV18,-,TRBJ1-1
CASSIREASEKLFF,TRBV19,-,TRBJ1-4
CASSPRGSGGAKYF,TRBV11-2,TRBD2,TRBJ2-3
CASKRVDNSPLHF,TRBV9,-,TRBJ1-6
CASSLGRFSNQPQHF,TRBV5-5,-,TRBJ1-5
CASSLGVSSGNTIYF,TRBV3-1/TRBV3-2,-,TRBJ1-3
CASSLDGVGANVLTF,TRBV5-1,-,TRBJ2-6
CASSSLQGQYEQYF,TRBV7-9,-,TRBJ2-7
CASSEDRDYGYTF,TRBV19,TRBD1,TRBJ1-2
CASSQDRGNQPQHF,TRBV4-2,-,TRBJ1-5
CASSLQSSYNEQFF,TRBV5-1,-,TRBJ2-1
CASSSWARPGQGNEQYF,TRBV6-2/TRBV6-3,TRBD1,TRBJ2-7
CASSETEAFF,TRBV2,-,TRBJ1-1